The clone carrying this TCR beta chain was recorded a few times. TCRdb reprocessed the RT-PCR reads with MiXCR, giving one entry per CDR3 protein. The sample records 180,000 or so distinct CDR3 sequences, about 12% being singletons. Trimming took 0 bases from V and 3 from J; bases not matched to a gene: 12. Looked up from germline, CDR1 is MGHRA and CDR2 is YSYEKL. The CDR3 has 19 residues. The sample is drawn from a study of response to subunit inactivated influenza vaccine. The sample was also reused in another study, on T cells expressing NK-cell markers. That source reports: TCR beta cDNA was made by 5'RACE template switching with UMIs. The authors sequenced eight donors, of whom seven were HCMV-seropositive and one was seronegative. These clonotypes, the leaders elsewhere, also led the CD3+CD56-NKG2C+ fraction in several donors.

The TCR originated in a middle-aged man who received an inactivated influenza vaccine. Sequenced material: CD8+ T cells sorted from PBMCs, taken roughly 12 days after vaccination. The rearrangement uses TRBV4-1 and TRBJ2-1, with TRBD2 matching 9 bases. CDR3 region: CASSQDPTEAGGFYNEQFF. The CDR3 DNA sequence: TGCGCCAGCAGCCAAGATCCCACCGAGGCGGGAGGGTTCTACAATGAGCAGTTCTTC.